This T cell receptor (beta chain) is from a study of blood T cell repertoires in COVID-19. Study in general: Sample material is recorded as cDNA or gDNA derived from T cells, B-cell-depleted T cells, or PBMCs.

V was trimmed by 5 bases and J by 2 bases, leaving 5 bases between them. The CDR3 has 12 residues. As regards this clone: The same CDR3 arises from other DNA sequences in this sample as well.

Using immunoSEQ multiplex PCR, the repertoire was profiled, and TCRdb retains in-frame clones only, with some absent. Among under 150,000 clones listed, 85% to 90% were seen once. The sequence was collected from a human donor in a cohort sampled during active COVID-19. The gene calls are TRBV12-3 or TRBV12-4 and TRBJ2-3; the D is unclear. Sequencing was done on a sample of peripheral blood. The CDR3 bases are TGTGCCAGCAGTCCTTACACAGATACGCAGTATTTT. Protein: CASSPYTDTQYF.